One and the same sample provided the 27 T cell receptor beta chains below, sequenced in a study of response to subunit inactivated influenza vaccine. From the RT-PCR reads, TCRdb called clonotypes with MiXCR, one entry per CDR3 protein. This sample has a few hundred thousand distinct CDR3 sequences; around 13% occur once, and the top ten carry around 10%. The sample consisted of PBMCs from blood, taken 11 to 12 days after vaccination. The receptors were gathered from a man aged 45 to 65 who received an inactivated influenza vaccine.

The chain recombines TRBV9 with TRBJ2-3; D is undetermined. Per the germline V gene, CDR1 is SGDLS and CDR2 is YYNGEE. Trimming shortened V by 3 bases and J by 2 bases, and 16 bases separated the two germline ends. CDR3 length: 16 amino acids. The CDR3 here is CASSARLSRDTDTQYF. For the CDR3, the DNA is TGTGCCAGCAGCGCCCGTCTGAGCCGAGACACAGATACGCAGTATTTT.

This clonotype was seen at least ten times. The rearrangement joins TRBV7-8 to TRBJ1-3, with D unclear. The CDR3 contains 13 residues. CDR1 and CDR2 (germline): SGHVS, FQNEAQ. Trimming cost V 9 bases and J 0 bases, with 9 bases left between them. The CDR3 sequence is CASRSHSGNTIYF. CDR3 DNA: TGTGCCAGTAGGAGTCACTCTGGAAACACCATATATTTT.

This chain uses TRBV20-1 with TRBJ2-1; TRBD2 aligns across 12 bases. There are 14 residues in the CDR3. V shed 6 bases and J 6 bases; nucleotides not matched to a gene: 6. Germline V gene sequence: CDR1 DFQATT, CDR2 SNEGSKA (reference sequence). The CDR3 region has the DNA TGCAGTGCCATACCTAGCGGGAGGGCCAATGAGCAGTTCTTC. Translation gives CSAIPSGRANEQFF.

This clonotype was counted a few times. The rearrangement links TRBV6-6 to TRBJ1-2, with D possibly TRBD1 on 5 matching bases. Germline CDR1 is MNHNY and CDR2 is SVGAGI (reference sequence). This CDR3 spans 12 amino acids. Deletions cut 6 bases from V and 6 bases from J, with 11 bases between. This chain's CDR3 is CASRPGLDGYTF. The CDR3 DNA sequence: TGTGCCAGCAGGCCAGGGTTGGATGGCTACACCTTC.

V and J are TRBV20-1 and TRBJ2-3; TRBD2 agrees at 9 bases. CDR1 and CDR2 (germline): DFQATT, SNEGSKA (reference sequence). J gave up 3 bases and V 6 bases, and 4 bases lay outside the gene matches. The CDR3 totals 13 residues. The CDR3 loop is CSAAGGPTDTQYF. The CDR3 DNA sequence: TGCAGTGCCGCGGGGGGGCCAACAGATACGCAGTATTTT.

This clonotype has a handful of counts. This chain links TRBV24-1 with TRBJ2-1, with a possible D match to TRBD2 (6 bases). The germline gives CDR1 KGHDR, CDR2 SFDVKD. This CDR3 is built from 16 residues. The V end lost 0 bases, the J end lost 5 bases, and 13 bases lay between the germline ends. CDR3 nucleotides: TGTGCCACCAGTGATTTGGGCGGGGCTGGGAACAATGAGCAGTTCTTC. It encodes CATSDLGGAGNNEQFF.

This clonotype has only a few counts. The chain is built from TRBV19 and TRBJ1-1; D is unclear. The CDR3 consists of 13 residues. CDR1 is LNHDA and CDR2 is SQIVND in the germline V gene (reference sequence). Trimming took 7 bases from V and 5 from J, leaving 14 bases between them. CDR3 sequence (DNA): TGTGCCAGTAACGCAGGAGTTCGAACTGAAGCTTTCTTT. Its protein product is CASNAGVRTEAFF.

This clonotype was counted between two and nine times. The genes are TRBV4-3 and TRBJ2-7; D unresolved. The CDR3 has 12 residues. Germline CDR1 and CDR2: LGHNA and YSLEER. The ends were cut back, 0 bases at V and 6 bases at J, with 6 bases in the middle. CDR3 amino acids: CASSQDFGEQYF. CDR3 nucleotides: TGCGCCAGCAGCCAAGATTTCGGCGAGCAGTACTTC.

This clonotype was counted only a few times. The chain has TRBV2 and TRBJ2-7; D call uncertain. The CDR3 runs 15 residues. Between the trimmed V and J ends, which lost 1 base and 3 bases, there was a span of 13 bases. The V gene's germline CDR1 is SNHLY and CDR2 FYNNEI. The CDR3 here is CASSEGPLEGYEQYF. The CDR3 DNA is TGTGCCAGCAGTGAAGGGCCCCTCGAAGGCTACGAGCAGTACTTC.

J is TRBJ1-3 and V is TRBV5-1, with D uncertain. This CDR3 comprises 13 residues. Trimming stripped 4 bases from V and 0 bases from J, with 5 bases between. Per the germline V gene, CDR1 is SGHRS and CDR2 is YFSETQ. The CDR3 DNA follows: TGCGCCAGCAGCGGCCTCTCTGGAAACACCATATATTTT. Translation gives CASSGLSGNTIYF.

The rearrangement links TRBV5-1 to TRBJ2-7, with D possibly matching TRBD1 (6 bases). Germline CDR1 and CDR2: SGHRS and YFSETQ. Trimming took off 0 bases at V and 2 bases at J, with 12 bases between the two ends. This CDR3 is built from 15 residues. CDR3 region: CASSLGTAPTYEQYF. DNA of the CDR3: TGCGCCAGCAGCTTGGGGACAGCACCCACCTACGAGCAGTACTTC.

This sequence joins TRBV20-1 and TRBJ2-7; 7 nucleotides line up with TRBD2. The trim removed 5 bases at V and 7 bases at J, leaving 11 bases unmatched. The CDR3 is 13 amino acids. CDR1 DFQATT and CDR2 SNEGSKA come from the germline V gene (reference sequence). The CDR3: CSAYMSGVGEQYF. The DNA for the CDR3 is TGCAGTGCTTACATGAGCGGGGTGGGAGAGCAGTACTTC.

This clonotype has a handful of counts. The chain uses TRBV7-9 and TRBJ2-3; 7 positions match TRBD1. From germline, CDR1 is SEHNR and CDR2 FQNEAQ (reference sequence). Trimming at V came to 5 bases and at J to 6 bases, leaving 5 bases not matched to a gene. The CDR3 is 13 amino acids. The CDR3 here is CASSKNRGDTQYF. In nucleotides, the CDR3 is TGTGCCAGCAGCAAAAACAGGGGTGATACGCAGTATTTT.

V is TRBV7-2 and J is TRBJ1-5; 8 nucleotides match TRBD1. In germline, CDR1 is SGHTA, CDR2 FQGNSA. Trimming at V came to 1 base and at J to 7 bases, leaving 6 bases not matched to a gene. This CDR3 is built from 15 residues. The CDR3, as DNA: TGTGCCAGCAGCTTAGGGACAGGGAGGACCCAGCCCCAGCATTTT. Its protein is CASSLGTGRTQPQHF.

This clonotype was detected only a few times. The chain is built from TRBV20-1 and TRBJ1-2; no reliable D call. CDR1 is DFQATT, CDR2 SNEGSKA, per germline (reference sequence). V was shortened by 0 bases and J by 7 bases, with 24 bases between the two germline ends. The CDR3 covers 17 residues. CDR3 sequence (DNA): TGCAGTGCTAGAGATTCGGCTTTGCATGGTGGGGTGCGTGGCTACACCTTC. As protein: CSARDSALHGGVRGYTF.

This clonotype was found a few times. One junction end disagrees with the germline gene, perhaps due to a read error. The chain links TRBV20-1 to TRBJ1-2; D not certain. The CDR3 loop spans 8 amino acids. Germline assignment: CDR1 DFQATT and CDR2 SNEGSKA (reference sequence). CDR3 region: CSARDNGF. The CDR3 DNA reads TGCAGTGCTAGAGATAACGGATTT.

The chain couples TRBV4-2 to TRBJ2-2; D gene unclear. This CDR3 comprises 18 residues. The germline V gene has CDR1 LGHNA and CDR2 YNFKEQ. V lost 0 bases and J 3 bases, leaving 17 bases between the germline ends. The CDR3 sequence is CASSQEEGSGRYTGELFF. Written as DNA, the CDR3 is TGTGCCAGCAGCCAAGAAGAAGGATCGGGCAGATACACCGGGGAGCTGTTTTTT.

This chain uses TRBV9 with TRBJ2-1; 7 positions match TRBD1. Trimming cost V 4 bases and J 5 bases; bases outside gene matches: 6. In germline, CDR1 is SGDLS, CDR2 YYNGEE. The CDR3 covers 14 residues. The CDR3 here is CASSSQGWNNEQFF. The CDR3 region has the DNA TGTGCCAGCAGCTCACAGGGGTGGAACAATGAGCAGTTCTTC.

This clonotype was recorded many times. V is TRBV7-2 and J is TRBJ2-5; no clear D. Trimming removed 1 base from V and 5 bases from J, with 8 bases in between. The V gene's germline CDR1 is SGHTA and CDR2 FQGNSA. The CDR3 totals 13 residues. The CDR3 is CASSLELGETQYF. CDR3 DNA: TGTGCCAGCAGCTTAGAGTTAGGGGAGACCCAGTACTTC.

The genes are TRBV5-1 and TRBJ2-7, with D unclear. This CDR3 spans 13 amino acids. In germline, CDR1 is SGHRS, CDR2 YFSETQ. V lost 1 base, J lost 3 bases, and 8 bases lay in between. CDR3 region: CASSLIQNYEQYF. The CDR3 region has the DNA TGCGCCAGCAGCTTGATACAGAACTACGAGCAGTACTTC.

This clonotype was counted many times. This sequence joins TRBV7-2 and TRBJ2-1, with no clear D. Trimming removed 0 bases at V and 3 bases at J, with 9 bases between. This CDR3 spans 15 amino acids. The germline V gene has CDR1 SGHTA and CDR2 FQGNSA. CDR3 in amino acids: CASSLAITRYNEQFF. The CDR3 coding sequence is TGTGCCAGCAGCTTAGCGATTACCCGCTACAATGAGCAGTTCTTC.

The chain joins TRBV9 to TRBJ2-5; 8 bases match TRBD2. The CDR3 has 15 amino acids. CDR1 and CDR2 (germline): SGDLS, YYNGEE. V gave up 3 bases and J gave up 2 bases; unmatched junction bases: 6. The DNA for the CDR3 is TGTGCCAGCAGCGCCTTAGCGGGGCCTCAAGAGACCCAGTACTTC. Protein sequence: CASSALAGPQETQYF. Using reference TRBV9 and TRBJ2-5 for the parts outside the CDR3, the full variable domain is DSGVTQTPKHLITATGQRVTLRCSPRSGDLSVYWYQQSLDQGLQFLIQYYNGEERAKGNILERFSAQQFPDLHSELNLSSLELGDSALYFCASSALAGPQETQYFGPGTRLLVL.

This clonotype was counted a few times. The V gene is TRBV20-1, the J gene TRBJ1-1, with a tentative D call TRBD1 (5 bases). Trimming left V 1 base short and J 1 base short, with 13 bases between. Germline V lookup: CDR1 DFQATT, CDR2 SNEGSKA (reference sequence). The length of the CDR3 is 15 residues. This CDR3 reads CSARGAGRGNTEAFF. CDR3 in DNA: TGCAGTGCTAGAGGAGCGGGACGTGGGAACACTGAAGCTTTCTTT.

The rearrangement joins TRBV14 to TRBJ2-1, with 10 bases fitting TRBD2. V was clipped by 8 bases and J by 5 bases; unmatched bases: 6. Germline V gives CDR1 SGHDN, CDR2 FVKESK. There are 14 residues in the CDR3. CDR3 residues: CASQRTSGHNEQFF. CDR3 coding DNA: TGTGCCAGCCAGAGGACTAGCGGCCACAATGAGCAGTTCTTC.

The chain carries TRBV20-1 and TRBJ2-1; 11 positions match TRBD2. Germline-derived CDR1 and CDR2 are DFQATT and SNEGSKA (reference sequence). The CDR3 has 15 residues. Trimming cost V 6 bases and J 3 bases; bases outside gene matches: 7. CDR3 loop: CSASILAGVYNEQFF. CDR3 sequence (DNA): TGCAGTGCAAGCATACTAGCGGGGGTCTACAATGAGCAGTTCTTC.

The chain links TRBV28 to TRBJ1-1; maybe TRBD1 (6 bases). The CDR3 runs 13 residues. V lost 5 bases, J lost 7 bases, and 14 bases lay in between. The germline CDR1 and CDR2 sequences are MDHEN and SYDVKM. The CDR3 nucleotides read TGTGCCAGCAGTGCTGGACAGATGCTTGAAGCTTTCTTT. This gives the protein CASSAGQMLEAFF.

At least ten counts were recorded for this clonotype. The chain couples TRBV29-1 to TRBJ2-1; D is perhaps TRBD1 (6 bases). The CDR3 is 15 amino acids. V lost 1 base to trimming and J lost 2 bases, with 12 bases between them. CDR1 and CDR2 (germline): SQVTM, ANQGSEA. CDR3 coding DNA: TGCAGCGTTGAAGGGTCAGGGGTCACCTACAATGAGCAGTTCTTC. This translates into CSVEGSGVTYNEQFF.